The 29 T cell receptor beta chains below were found in one sample sequenced in a study of blood T cells in healthy people across ages. Alongside a J-beta primer mix, a sample-barcoded 5' primer served in a second PCR lasting about 7 to 11 cycles. TCRdb recomputed calls from the 5' RACE reads with MiXCR, one row per CDR3 protein. The repertoire consists of fewer than 2,000,000 distinct CDR3 sequences, with 34% occurring once and the leading ten covering about 11%. Sequencing was performed on blood. All receptors come from a woman aged 25 to 39 in good health.

This sequence joins TRBV28 and TRBJ2-7, with TRBD2 identical over 8 bases. Germline V gene sequence: CDR1 MDHEN, CDR2 SYDVKM. J gave up 2 bases and V 4 bases, and 7 bases lay outside the gene matches. The CDR3 is made up of 15 amino acids. CDR3: CASSWGGRSTYEQYF. CDR3 bases: TGTGCCAGCAGTTGGGGCGGGAGGTCGACCTACGAGCAGTACTTC. The variable domain in full, completed from reference TRBV28 and TRBJ2-7, reads DVKVTQSSRYLVKRTGEKVFLECVQDMDHENMFWYRQDPGLGLRLIYFSYDVKMKEKGDIPEGYSVSREKKERFSLILESASTNQTSMYLCASSWGGRSTYEQYFGPGTRLTVT.

This clonotype was found a few times. J is TRBJ2-1 and V is TRBV7-9; 11 bases map to TRBD2. V gave up 1 base and J gave up 4 bases; unmatched junction bases: 9. Germline V gene lookup returns CDR1 SEHNR and CDR2 FQNEAQ (reference sequence). The CDR3 spans 18 residues. The CDR3 DNA is TGTGCCAGCAGCTTAGGACTACTAGCGGGAGAGGGATACAATGAGCAGTTCTTC. Its translation: CASSLGLLAGEGYNEQFF.

This clonotype was detected only a few times. The V gene is TRBV6-2 or TRBV6-3, the J gene TRBJ1-5; 9 positions match TRBD1. V shed 0 bases, J shed 2 bases, and the junction held 2 bases outside the gene matches. This CDR3 is 16 amino acids long. Per the germline V gene, CDR1 is MNHEY and CDR2 is SVGEGT. The CDR3 loop reads CASSYSRTGGNQPQHF. Written as DNA, the CDR3 is TGTGCCAGCAGTTACTCGAGGACAGGGGGCAATCAGCCCCAGCATTTT.

This chain connects TRBV15 to TRBJ2-7, with TRBD2 matching over 10 bases. CDR3 length equals 16 residues. Trimming removed 1 base from V and 1 base from J; junction bases left unmatched: 4. CDR1 is LNHNV and CDR2 is YYDKDF in the germline V gene (reference sequence). In nucleotides, the CDR3 is TGTGCCACCAGCAGAGGGCCTAGCGGGAGTTCCTACGAGCAGTACTTC. Protein product: CATSRGPSGSSYEQYF.

The rearrangement links TRBV3-1 to TRBJ2-7; D might be TRBD1 (5 bases). Per germline, CDR1 LGHDT and CDR2 YNNKEL (reference sequence). The CDR3 has 14 residues. Trimming left V 1 base short and J 4 bases short, with 11 bases between. CDR3 amino acids: CASSQGNRYYEQYF. DNA of the CDR3: TGTGCCAGCAGCCAAGGGAACAGGTATTACGAGCAGTACTTC.

The rearrangement joins TRBV24-1 to TRBJ2-3; D is possibly TRBD2 (6 bases). Germline assignment: CDR1 KGHDR and CDR2 SFDVKD. CDR3 length: 16 residues. The V gene lost 3 bases and the J gene lost 0 bases, with 12 bases spanning the gap. The CDR3 sequence: CATSDPTAGSTDTQYF. The CDR3, as DNA: TGTGCCACCAGTGATCCGACGGCGGGGAGCACAGATACGCAGTATTTT.

This clonotype was seen only a few times. V usage is TRBV6-6 and J usage is TRBJ2-5, with TRBD2 identical over 10 bases. Unmatched junction bases numbered 12, after V lost 6 bases and J lost 5 bases. There are 16 residues in the CDR3. Germline CDR1 MNHNY, CDR2 SVGAGI (reference sequence). The CDR3 is CASSPPTSGRAETQYF. As DNA, the CDR3 is TGTGCCAGCAGCCCTCCGACAAGCGGGAGGGCTGAGACCCAGTACTTC.

The chain employs TRBV30 and TRBJ1-2; unclear D gene. With 4 bases removed from V and 2 bases from J, the gap between germline ends came to 20 bases. The germline CDR1 and CDR2 sequences are GTSNPN and SVGIG (reference sequence). The CDR3 consists of 16 residues. DNA of the CDR3: TGTGCCTGGACAAAAGCCATCGGACCATCGAACTATGGCTACACCTTC. It encodes CAWTKAIGPSNYGYTF.

V and J are TRBV20-1 and TRBJ1-2; TRBD1 agrees at 8 bases. J was trimmed by 3 bases and V by 5 bases; bases with no gene match: 5. The CDR3 totals 13 residues. Germline CDR1 and CDR2: DFQATT and SNEGSKA (reference sequence). The CDR3: CSASGGAYYGYTF. CDR3 nucleotides: TGCAGTGCTTCAGGGGGCGCCTACTATGGCTACACCTTC.

This clonotype was detected only a few times. This sequence joins TRBV25-1 and TRBJ2-2; D gene ambiguous. CDR3 length: 15 amino acids. Trimming cost V 4 bases and J 5 bases, with 14 bases left between them. Germline CDR1 is MGHDK and CDR2 is SYGVNS. In nucleotides, the CDR3 is TGTGCCAGCAGTGTTTGGTCAGGAGAAACCGGGGAGCTGTTTTTT. Protein: CASSVWSGETGELFF.

V gene TRBV2 combines with J gene TRBJ2-3; tentatively, D is TRBD2 (6 bases). The germline V and J ends were trimmed by 3 bases and 1 base, with 20 bases remaining between them. This CDR3 has 18 residues. CDR1 and CDR2 (germline): SNHLY, FYNNEI. The CDR3, as DNA: TGTGCCAGCAGTGACGACGGGGGAAAGGTCTATCGCACAGATACGCAGTATTTT. Translation gives CASSDDGGKVYRTDTQYF. The variable domain in full, completed from reference TRBV2 and TRBJ2-3, reads EPEVTQTPSHQVTQMGQEVILRCVPISNHLYFYWYRQILGQKVEFLVSFYNNEISEKSEIFDDQFSVERPDGSNFTLKIRSTKLEDSAMYFCASSDDGGKVYRTDTQYFGPGTRLTVL.

The genes are TRBV2 and TRBJ2-4; the D is unclear. The last part of the DNA fits TRBJ2-7 better; the J call may be wrong. The CDR3 spans 11 residues. CDR1 SNHLY and CDR2 FYNNEI come from the germline V gene. In DNA form, the CDR3 reads TGTGCCAGCAGCTCCTTCGGCGAGCAGTACTTC. It encodes CASSSFGEQYF.

CDR3 region: CASSVSPGGQGNYGYTF. CDR3 nucleotide sequence: TGTGCCAGCAGCGTCTCTCCCGGCGGACAGGGGAACTATGGCTACACCTTC. The gene calls are TRBV9 and TRBJ1-2, with TRBD1 matching 9 bases. This CDR3 spans 17 amino acids. V shed 2 bases, J shed 2 bases, and the junction held 10 bases outside the gene matches. The germline V gene has CDR1 SGDLS and CDR2 YYNGEE.

This clonotype showed up many times. This chain connects TRBV29-1 to TRBJ2-3; D uncertain. The germline V and J ends were trimmed by 0 bases and 2 bases, with 15 bases remaining between them. From germline, CDR1 is SQVTM and CDR2 ANQGSEA. This CDR3 has 16 amino acids. Here the CDR3 reads CSVEDVGHSPTDTQYF. Here the CDR3 DNA reads TGCAGCGTTGAAGATGTCGGCCATTCCCCCACAGATACGCAGTATTTT.

The table lists this clonotype with a few counts. This chain uses TRBV3-1 with TRBJ1-2; weak D call: TRBD1 (6 bases). The ends were cut back, 4 bases at V and 5 bases at J, with 20 bases in the middle. The CDR3 consists of 16 residues. Germline V gene sequence: CDR1 LGHDT, CDR2 YNNKEL (reference sequence). CDR3 DNA: TGTGCCAGCAGCCCTCGGGGGCGGCAGGGCGCATATGGCTACACCTTC. It translates to CASSPRGRQGAYGYTF.

This clonotype was found a few times. This sequence joins TRBV20-1 and TRBJ2-7; 12 nucleotides agree with TRBD2. The CDR3 sequence is 14 residues long. The germline gives CDR1 DFQATT, CDR2 SNEGSKA (reference sequence). J gave up 2 bases and V 6 bases, and 5 bases lay outside the gene matches. The CDR3 region is CSAPLAGGPYEQYF. CDR3 DNA: TGCAGTGCGCCACTAGCGGGGGGACCCTACGAGCAGTACTTC.

The rearrangement links TRBV7-9 to TRBJ1-1, with D tentatively TRBD1 (6 bases). The CDR3 extends over 16 amino acids. V was trimmed by 0 bases and J by 3 bases, leaving 14 bases between them. In germline, CDR1 is SEHNR, CDR2 FQNEAQ (reference sequence). CDR3 in DNA: TGTGCCAGCAGCTTAGCGAGCCGGGGGCGGGACACTGAAGCTTTCTTT. Protein product: CASSLASRGRDTEAFF.

Points on this clonotype: The junction shows a germline mismatch at one end, possibly a read error. The chain joins TRBV7-9 to TRBJ2-5; 7 nucleotides match TRBD1. Germline values: CDR1 SEHNR, CDR2 FQNEAQ (reference sequence). The CDR3 extends over 15 amino acids. The DNA of the CDR3 is TGTGCCAGCAGACCTTTTGGGACAGAGCAAGAGACCCAATACTTC. Translation gives CASRPFGTEQETQYF.

This clonotype has only a few counts. The chain joins TRBV24-1 to TRBJ2-3; TRBD1 matches at 8 bases. Unmatched junction bases numbered 4, after V lost 5 bases and J lost 1 base. The CDR3 extends over 15 amino acids. From germline, CDR1 is KGHDR and CDR2 SFDVKD. The CDR3 DNA is TGTGCCACCAGTGGCGGGACAGGACGCACAGATACGCAGTATTTT. Translated: CATSGGTGRTDTQYF.

The chain links TRBV15 to TRBJ1-1; D unclear. CDR1 LNHNV and CDR2 YYDKDF come from the germline V gene (reference sequence). CDR3 size: 16 residues. V was shortened by 0 bases and J by 7 bases, with 18 bases between the two germline ends. The CDR3 DNA sequence: TGTGCCACCAGCAGAGATGGTTTAGGGAGGTCAAGTGAAGCTTTCTTT. This encodes CATSRDGLGRSSEAFF.

The table lists this clonotype with a few counts. The chain combines TRBV18 with TRBJ2-1, with no clear D. This CDR3 is 15 amino acids long. Germline assignment: CDR1 KGHSH and CDR2 LQKENI. Trimming left V 2 bases short and J 8 bases short, with 16 bases between. In nucleotides, the CDR3 is TGTGCCAGCTCACCATGGGCTAGGAGCCAGGATGAGCAGTTCTTC. Translated: CASSPWARSQDEQFF.

The chain employs TRBV5-1 and TRBJ2-5; 8 bases match TRBD2. CDR1 SGHRS and CDR2 YFSETQ come from the germline V gene. The CDR3 runs 16 residues. Losses at the gene ends were 3 bases for V and 5 bases for J; bases not matched to a gene: 12. CDR3 sequence: CASSSVTGRARETQYF. Written as DNA, the CDR3 is TGCGCCAGCAGCTCAGTGACCGGGAGGGCCCGTGAGACCCAGTACTTC. The full variable domain, completed using reference TRBV5-1 and TRBJ2-5, is KAGVTQTPRYLIKTRGQQVTLSCSPISGHRSVSWYQQTPGQGLQFLFEYFSETQRNKGNFPGRFSGRQFSNSRSEMNVSTLELGDSALYLCASSSVTGRARETQYFGPGTRLLVL.

A note on this clonotype: Germline is not matched at one junction end, which may reflect a read error. V is TRBV18 and J is TRBJ1-1; no clear D gene. The CDR3 loop spans 17 amino acids. Looked up from germline, CDR1 is KGHSH and CDR2 is LQKENI. CDR3 residues: CASSPPAGLIGGTEVFF. DNA for the CDR3: TGTGCCAGCTCACCTCCGGCGGGGTTGATTGGTGGCACTGAAGTTTTCTTT.

This clonotype has more than one count but fewer than ten. The rearrangement links TRBV27 to TRBJ2-1; 10 positions match TRBD2. V dropped 7 bases and J dropped 2; count of bases not matched to a gene: 20. This CDR3 is built from 20 residues. CDR1 MNHEY and CDR2 SMNVEV come from the germline V gene (reference sequence). In nucleotides, the CDR3 is TGTGCCAGCACCCCTTTCGGGGCTAGCGGGAGTTTTGGTACCTACAATGAGCAGTTCTTC. Translated: CASTPFGASGSFGTYNEQFF.

This clonotype was seen a few times. This sequence joins TRBV7-2 and TRBJ2-3; 7 nucleotides align to TRBD2. Per germline, CDR1 SGHTA and CDR2 FQGNSA. Germline trimming cut 6 bases from V and 0 bases from J; bases unmatched to any gene: 9. This CDR3 spans 16 amino acids. CDR3: CTSSRLAESSTDTQYF. CDR3 DNA: TGTACCAGCAGTCGCCTAGCGGAGTCTAGCACAGATACGCAGTATTTT.

The J gene is TRBJ2-1, the V gene TRBV20-1, with 7 bases fitting TRBD2. CDR3 size: 18 residues. Unmatched junction bases numbered 21, after V lost 6 bases and J lost 4 bases. The germline V gene has CDR1 DFQATT and CDR2 SNEGSKA (reference sequence). The CDR3 DNA is TGCAGTGCCCTAGGAAGGGTGGCTAGCGGACCATTATACAATGAGCAGTTCTTC. This encodes CSALGRVASGPLYNEQFF.

As concerns this clonotype: A much larger clone lies one base from this, so it may be a read error. CDR3 residues: CASSQGTGGWNVQFF. In DNA form, the CDR3 reads TGTGCCAGCAGCCAAGGGACAGGGGGTTGGAATGTGCAGTTCTTC. The V gene is TRBV3-1, the J gene TRBJ2-1; 10 bases line up with TRBD1. CDR1 LGHDT and CDR2 YNNKEL come from the germline V gene (reference sequence). This CDR3 has 15 amino acids.

This clonotype was seen a few times. V gene TRBV27 combines with J gene TRBJ1-2; D is perhaps TRBD1 (5 bases). CDR1 is MNHEY and CDR2 is SMNVEV in the germline V gene (reference sequence). Between the trimmed V and J ends, which lost 3 bases and 0 bases, there was a span of 14 bases. The CDR3 consists of 16 residues. Here the CDR3 DNA reads TGTGCCAGCAGTTTTTACAGGTCCGGGGCTAACTATGGCTACACCTTC. It codes for CASSFYRSGANYGYTF.

V gene TRBV5-6 combines with J gene TRBJ2-7; TRBD1 might be the D (6 bases). The CDR3 is made up of 16 amino acids. CDR1 and CDR2 (germline): SGHDT, YYEEEE. V was trimmed by 1 base and J by 0 bases, leaving 14 bases between them. The DNA of the CDR3 is TGTGCCAGCAGCTTGTGGACAGCTAAGCCCTCCTACGAGCAGTACTTC. This codes for CASSLWTAKPSYEQYF.